This T cell receptor beta chain appears in the sequencing data of a study of blood T cell repertoires in COVID-19 (TCRdb year 2020). About the full investigation: Samples covering the acute and convalescent phases of COVID-19 were provided by collaborators in the United States, Italy and Spain. The prospective study material was composed of cDNA or gDNA derived from T cells, B-cell-depleted T cells, or PBMCs. Subjects who had been exposed to COVID-19, were actively infected with it, or had recovered from it provided the deeply sampled blood TCRbeta repertoires that made up the dataset. The repertoires were made available in a free public database intended to serve as a resource for research on the immune response to SARS-CoV-2. Samples were obtained from the ongoing ImmuneRACE study (first 160 participants) and from about 1,300 subjects provided by 6 global collaborators. Sample metadata almost always included a de-identified subject ID, COVID-19 status, age in years and sex. Where available, HLA class I and class II types were obtained from metadata supplied by the sample provider rather than from assay-based typing. Broader findings and caveats from the paper: Clinical and demographic metadata were provided uncurated, with the amount varying by source and participant.

Samples from volunteer blood donors who had recovered from COVID-19 were contributed by a second Seattle source. The collaborating institutions used their own protocols to collect whole blood in K2EDTA tubes. For TCRbeta analysis, collaborator samples were shipped as frozen whole blood, as isolated PBMCs, or as DNA extracted from either sample type. The immunoSEQ Assay, a bias-controlled multiplex PCR, was used to amplify TCRbeta CDR3 regions from genomic DNA. Per the source publication's procedure: Within the assay, amplification of reference gene primers was used to estimate how many nucleated cells each sample contained. To quantify the absolute abundance of each unique TCRbeta CDR3 rearrangement, sequence reads were collapsed and filtered. Productive Simpson clonality was computed per sample as the square root of Simpson's diversity index over productive rearrangements. What TCRdb holds here is the immuneACCESS table cut down to in-frame rearrangements. Part of the clones is not present; checked against another copy, under half of the missing clones reflect an unresolved V gene, and the others are unexplained. V, J and clone size reflect that table, while D and trimming were determined from the DNA. Counted in this sample were more than 300,000 clones; about 93% of them appeared once. The leading ten clones occupy approximately 3.5% of the sample.

The germline V gene specifies SGHRS as CDR1 and YFSETQ as CDR2. The CDR3 measures 13 amino acids from cysteine to phenylalanine. The sequence is cut down to CDR3 DNA, 39 bases in frame from base 1. V is clipped by 4 bases and J by 2 bases, and the sequence between their germline boundaries is 6 bases long. On this clone itself: The antigen this receptor binds is unknown. Within one base of it there is no much larger clone, and no base qualities were kept.

The specimen was peripheral blood. The rearranged chain carries TRBV5-1 and TRBJ2-2; no D segment can be confidently identified. The TCR sequence derives from a woman younger than 35 who had recovered from COVID-19. This receptor carries the CDR3 CASSLDNTGELFF. The DNA reads as follows: TGCGCCAGCAGCCTAGACAACACCGGGGAGCTGTTTTTT.